This T cell receptor beta chain appears in the sequencing data of a study of beta chain features in type 1 diabetes (dated by TCRdb to between 2017 and 2018). In terms of the full investigation: Mean age, gender distribution, total cell number and subset yield did not differ between patients and healthy donors. A total of about 100 million sorted cells were examined across all samples, and RNA yield correlated strongly with the number of cells per subset. The study compared the TCRB repertoires of sorted circulating CD4+ T cell subsets in recently diagnosed type 1 diabetes patients with those in matched healthy donors. Naive and central memory subsets were obtained from all 30 or so donors, but regulatory and stem cell-like memory subsets were isolated from only 8 patients and about eight healthy donors. What the research found in general, with its limitations: The naive, central memory and regulatory TCRB repertoires appeared to resemble one another more closely among patients than among healthy donors. HLA sub-analyses involved small numbers of individuals, so any influence of HLA type on TCRB rearrangement remained unresolved. Because cDNA rather than genomic DNA was sequenced, highly expressing activated cells could have been over-represented, although no difference in activation and CD3 levels was found between groups. PCR may preferentially amplify shorter templates, but because patient and control samples were amplified and corrected together, any resulting skew would affect both groups equally. Type 1 diabetes patients showed a moderate but significant shortening of TCRB CDR3 length in all four CD4+ subsets. At VDJ recombination sites, patients with type 1 diabetes made fewer insertions and deleted more nucleotides, a pattern implying thymic rearrangement abnormalities.

This clone was detected a few times. Which antigen it targets is not known. Per-base quality was not reported, and no clone a single base away is much larger than it. The entire isolated RNA was reverse transcribed using the High Capacity cDNA Reverse Transcription Kit, and thus expressed TCRB transcripts were sequenced. Naive, central memory and regulatory T cell samples underwent deep immunoSEQ sequencing, averaging about 3.5 million total reads per sample. Sorted cells were lysed in RLT buffer, and RNA was extracted using DNase-treated RNeasy Micro or Mini kits according to cell number. Each cell subset was processed separately to prevent cross-contamination, with patient and healthy donor samples processed together. The immunoSEQ multiplex PCR was used to amplify TCRB sequences from cDNA, generating 87-bp fragments that spanned the CDR3 region. Amplicons were sequenced on the Illumina HiSeq platform. In the source study's methods: PCR bias was corrected computationally using synthetic template baselines, and reads within Hamming distance 2 were collapsed, with unmergeable singletons discarded. Reads were aligned against IMGT so that V, D and J genes, CDR3 length and insertions or deletions at six rearrangement sites could be assigned. Within each subset, clonotype counts were normalized to sorted cell number, and only after that were true diversity and Gini coefficients computed with the tcR R package. Repertoire sharing was quantified using the overlap coefficient calculated on TCRB nucleotide sequences. Out-of-frame TCRB sequences from naive cells were analyzed as a proxy for the pre-selection repertoire. TCRdb obtained this table from immuneACCESS and retained in-frame rearrangements with V and J assigned. These tables miss some clones; where compared with another copy, unresolved V genes account for less than half of the shortfall, and the remainder is unexplained. Clonal size and the V and J genes are those of that table, whereas D and trimming came from the DNA. Recorded for this sample are over 120,000 clones; about 10% of them occurred a single time. Jointly, the top ten make up approximately 1.3% of the sample.

A single peripheral blood draw of around 120 mL on average was collected from each donor into heparinised tubes. Naive, central memory, regulatory and stem cell-like memory CD4+ T cells were sorted on a BD FACSAria II using a panel including CD45RO, CCR7, CD25, CD127, CD95 and CD27. A purity above 98% was achieved for all sorted populations. PBMCs were isolated right away by Lymphoprep density gradient centrifugation and were stained directly, without culture. So that batch effects would be minimized, each experiment stained and sorted samples in pairs, pairing one healthy donor with one patient. CDR1 and CDR2 were assigned from the germline V gene as KGHSH and LQKENI. The CDR3 sequence holds 14 residues, the cysteine and phenylalanine included. The retained sequence is limited to the CDR3, 42 bases, with the frame set at the first base. V is pared back by 6 bases and J by 1 base, with 9 bases lying between the germline termini.

The clonotype was recovered from a young man in good health. Material for sequencing was naive CD4+ T cells from blood. This specimen's cell subset or site label, per the study, means: true naive CD4+ T cells. The rearrangement joined TRBV18 to TRBJ2-2; no D gene is confidently identified. The nucleotides read TGTGCCAGCTCTAGTGACAAGAACACCGGGGAGCTGTTTTTT. Translated, it reads CASSSDKNTGELFF.